This T cell receptor (beta chain) was documented in a study of molecular identifiers for immune sequencing clone quantification. Looking at the study overall: Split five ways in replicates, RNA from about 20,000 or 100,000 naive CD8 cells had four portions sequenced.

Study results and caveats: Spike-in Jurkat TCR RNA from a single cell reportedly registered among about a million naive cells. Naive cells had under 1% of molecules in clones above 20 RNA copies, effectors over 97%.

This clonotype was picked up many times. No antigen is known for it. Isolation of naive CD8 T cells was achieved by sorting on a CD8+CD4-CCR7+CD45RA+ phenotype. Each CDR3 protein is one row after TCRdb ran MiXCR on the PCR reads. The table includes 490,000 or so distinct CDR3 sequences, about 25% detected once. This CDR3 is built from 15 residues. Losses at the gene ends were 3 bases for V and 2 bases for J; bases not matched to a gene: 5. This rearrangement joins TRBV12-3 or TRBV12-4 to TRBJ2-3; 7 bases fit TRBD2. This clonotype originated in a human donor in good health. Some libraries in this study had Jurkat cell RNA spiked in. The sequencing sample was made of naive CD8+ T cells from blood, with Jurkat cell RNA spiked in. Subset meaning: FACS-sorted CD8+CD4-CCR7+CD45RA+ naive T cells. The CDR3 bases are TGTGCCAGCAGTTTGAGGGGAGGGCCCACAGATACGCAGTATTTT. Its translation: CASSLRGGPTDTQYF.